This entry is about one T cell receptor beta chain. All exposed participants met a person with COVID-19 within 2 weeks before entering the study. Clones were read by immunoSEQ multiplex PCR, and TCRdb kept only the in-frame ones, dropping some. The data contain roughly 430,000 clones, more than 70% of them seen just once; the ten biggest clones take up approximately 1.5%. The sample originates from a study of blood T cell repertoires in COVID-19. V lost 1 base and J 0 bases, leaving 22 bases between the germline ends. This CDR3 is built from 20 residues. Germline V lookup: CDR1 PRHDT, CDR2 FYEKMQ (reference sequence).

Material: PBMCs or T cells enriched from blood (not recorded which). The TCR was taken from a woman in her late teens or twenties who had been exposed to COVID-19. The rearrangement uses TRBV13 and TRBJ2-1; D is possibly TRBD2 (6 bases). The CDR3 sequence: CASSLVVGGGYGSSYNEQFF. The CDR3 DNA reads as TGTGCCAGCAGCTTAGTGGTGGGAGGAGGCTATGGAAGCTCCTACAATGAGCAGTTCTTC.